This T cell receptor beta chain was retrieved from a study of liver allograft versus peripheral blood T cells. As for the study in general: A comparison was made between T cell receptor repertoires in transplanted livers and those in recipients' peripheral blood.

Study conclusions and caveats: Reportedly, the T cell receptor repertoires present inside liver allografts differed from those in peripheral blood.

This CDR3 is 14 amino acids long. Germline lookup yields CDR1 MNHEY and CDR2 SMNVEV (reference sequence). The V gene end was trimmed by 5 bases and the J gene end by 7 bases; junction bases not matched to a gene: 6. This clonotype is categorized as medium-sized (0.01 to 0.1%). Its antigen is as yet unknown. TCRdb ran MiXCR on the reads and lists one entry per CDR3 protein. The profile shows 5,000 to 6,500 distinct CDR3 sequences, more than 15% of them singletons. V is TRBV27 and J is TRBJ2-1, with 9 nucleotides matching TRBD2. The origin of this receptor is a human patient who had a liver transplant. Part of the T cell pool may stem from the graft donor. This chain's CDR3 is CASSVAGVGNEQFF. DNA for the CDR3: TGTGCCAGCAGTGTAGCGGGAGTAGGGAATGAGCAGTTCTTC.